These 13 T cell receptor beta chains originate from one sample sequenced in a study of T cells after yellow fever vaccination. TCRdb re-called the 5' RACE reads through MiXCR, storing one row per CDR3 protein. The data hold under 700,000 distinct CDR3 sequences, with about a sixth observed a single time. The input for sequencing was PBMCs, taken 5 to 6 days after the first yellow fever vaccination. All receptors derive from a man between 18 and 35 years old who received the YFV17D yellow fever vaccine.

This clonotype was seen a handful of times. The V call is TRBV23-1, the J call TRBJ2-4, with D perhaps being TRBD1 or TRBD2 (5 bases each). TRBV23-1 qualifies as an ORF whose function is uncertain. The CDR3 runs to 9 residues. V lost 8 bases and J 15 bases, leaving 11 bases between the germline ends. The CDR3 nucleotides read TGCGCCAGCGGGACGGGAAGGTACTTC. Translated, it gives CASGTGRYF.

In this sample, this clonotype turned up a few times. J is TRBJ1-5 and V is TRBV2; TRBD1 matches at 7 bases. The CDR3 extends over 15 amino acids. V shed 4 bases and J 5 bases; nucleotides not matched to a gene: 8. Looked up from germline, CDR1 is SNHLY and CDR2 is FYNNEI. The CDR3 reads CASSVVRQGYQPQHF. CDR3 nucleotide sequence: TGTGCCAGCAGTGTAGTACGACAGGGCTATCAGCCCCAGCATTTT.

This clonotype has more than one count but fewer than ten. V gene TRBV7-9 combines with J gene TRBJ1-1, with D possibly being TRBD1 (5 bases). Germline assignment: CDR1 SEHNR and CDR2 FQNEAQ (reference sequence). This CDR3 is built from 15 residues. The germline V and J ends were trimmed by 5 bases and 0 bases, with 13 bases remaining between them. The CDR3 DNA is TGTGCCAGCAGCCTAGACAGAGCCGTGAACACTGAAGCTTTCTTT. It yields the protein CASSLDRAVNTEAFF. The full variable domain, rest sourced from reference TRBV7-9 and TRBJ1-1, is DTGVSQNPRHKITKRGQNVTFRCDPISEHNRLYWYRQTLGQGPEFLTYFQNEAQLEKSRLLSDRFSAERPKGSFSTLEIQRTEQGDSAMYLCASSLDRAVNTEAFFGQGTRLTVV.

The chain joins TRBV7-9 to TRBJ1-4; no firm D call. Germline V gene sequence: CDR1 SEHNR, CDR2 FQNEAQ (reference sequence). The CDR3 sequence is 14 residues long. The V and J ends lost 0 bases and 7 bases respectively, with 9 bases between them. DNA of the CDR3: TGTGCCAGCAGCTTAGCCGATACGGGTGAAAAACTGTTTTTT. Translation gives CASSLADTGEKLFF.

The V and J genes are TRBV20-1 and TRBJ2-7; 8 nucleotides match TRBD1. There are 14 residues in the CDR3. Trimming took 6 bases from V and 1 from J; bases not matched to a gene: 8. Germline V gene sequence: CDR1 DFQATT, CDR2 SNEGSKA (reference sequence). The CDR3 here is CSADDRGSSYEQYV. The CDR3 region has the DNA TGCAGTGCCGATGACAGGGGTAGTTCCTACGAGCAGTACGTC.

Many counts were recorded for this clonotype. The genes are TRBV7-2 and TRBJ2-5; no clear D. The CDR3 sequence is 12 residues long. Looked up from germline, CDR1 is SGHTA and CDR2 is FQGNSA. The V and J ends lost 5 bases and 5 bases respectively, with 9 bases between them. The CDR3 loop is CASSPVGETQYF. The CDR3 bases are TGTGCCAGCAGCCCCGTTGGGGAGACCCAGTACTTC. Together with reference TRBV7-2 and TRBJ2-5, the CDR3 gives the full variable domain: GAGVSQSPSNKVTEKGKDVELRCDPISGHTALYWYRQSLGQGLEFLIYFQGNSAPDKSGLPSDRFSAERTGGSVSTLTIQRTQQEDSAVYLCASSPVGETQYFGPGTRLLVL.

This chain links TRBV19 with TRBJ1-5; weak D call: TRBD1 (5 bases). Trimming removed 10 bases from V and 6 bases from J, with 16 bases in between. Germline V gene sequence: CDR1 LNHDA, CDR2 SQIVND (reference sequence). The CDR3 spans 13 residues. The CDR3 loop reads CATSPGGGQPQHF. CDR3 nucleotide sequence: TGTGCCACCTCCCCGGGGGGAGGTCAGCCCCAGCATTTT.

This clonotype has a handful of counts. This chain links TRBV9 with TRBJ2-4; no clear D gene. This CDR3 region has 16 residues. V lost 2 bases and J lost 0, with 12 bases in between. Germline CDR1 reads SGDLS; CDR2 reads YYNGEE. The CDR3, as DNA: TGTGCCAGCAGCGTGTCACCCATTCTAGCCAAAAACATTCAGTACTTC. It is translated as CASSVSPILAKNIQYF.

This clonotype appeared many times. The rearrangement joins TRBV5-1 to TRBJ2-5, with a weak D call TRBD2 (5 bases). Germline V gene data show CDR1 as SGHRS and CDR2 as YFSETQ. V lost 0 bases to trimming and J lost 4 bases, with 7 bases between them. This CDR3 has 13 amino acids. The CDR3 region is CASSLERRETQYF. In DNA form, the CDR3 reads TGCGCCAGCAGCTTGGAGCGGAGAGAGACCCAGTACTTC.

This clonotype was seen a handful of times. The V gene is TRBV24-1, the J gene TRBJ1-5; no reliable D call. Germline V lookup: CDR1 KGHDR, CDR2 SFDVKD. The CDR3 contains 14 residues. The V end lost 8 bases, the J end lost 1 base, and 11 bases lay between the germline ends. This CDR3 is CATNRRRSNQPQHF. In DNA, the CDR3 is TGTGCCACCAACCGACGGAGGAGCAATCAGCCCCAGCATTTT.

This chain joins TRBV6-1 and TRBJ1-1; 7 nucleotides align to TRBD1. Germline loops: CDR1 MNHNS, CDR2 SASEGT. The CDR3 has 15 residues. V shed 7 bases, J shed 4 bases, and the junction held 12 bases outside the gene matches. This CDR3 is CASNLRDSSTTEAFF. The CDR3 DNA follows: TGTGCCAGCAACCTTCGGGACAGCTCGACCACTGAAGCTTTCTTT.

This clonotype turned up a few times. This rearrangement joins TRBV4-3 to TRBJ2-5; no definite D call. This CDR3 contains 13 residues. The ends were cut back, 1 base at V and 5 bases at J, with 8 bases in the middle. Germline CDR1 and CDR2: LGHNA and YSLEER. The CDR3 reads CASSQAMGETQYF. The CDR3 bases are TGCGCCAGCAGCCAAGCCATGGGGGAGACCCAGTACTTC.

The chain carries TRBV6-5 and TRBJ2-7; a weak D match, TRBD1 (6 bases). This CDR3 spans 16 amino acids. The V and J ends lost 0 bases and 4 bases respectively, with 16 bases between them. Germline CDR1 MNHEY, CDR2 SVGAGI. The CDR3, as DNA: TGTGCCAGCAGTTACTCGAAGGGGGACAAGGATTACGAGCAGTACTTC. Translating it yields CASSYSKGDKDYEQYF.